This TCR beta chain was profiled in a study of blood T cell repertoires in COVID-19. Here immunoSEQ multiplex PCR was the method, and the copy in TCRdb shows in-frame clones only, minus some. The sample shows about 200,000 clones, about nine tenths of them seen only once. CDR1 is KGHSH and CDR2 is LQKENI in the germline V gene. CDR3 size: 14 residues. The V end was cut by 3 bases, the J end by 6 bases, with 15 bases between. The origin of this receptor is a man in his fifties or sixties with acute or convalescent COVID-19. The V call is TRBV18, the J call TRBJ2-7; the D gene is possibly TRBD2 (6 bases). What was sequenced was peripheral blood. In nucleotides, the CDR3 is TGTGCCAGCTCACCCGAGCCGGGGGTCGTCGAGCAGTACTTC. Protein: CASSPEPGVVEQYF.